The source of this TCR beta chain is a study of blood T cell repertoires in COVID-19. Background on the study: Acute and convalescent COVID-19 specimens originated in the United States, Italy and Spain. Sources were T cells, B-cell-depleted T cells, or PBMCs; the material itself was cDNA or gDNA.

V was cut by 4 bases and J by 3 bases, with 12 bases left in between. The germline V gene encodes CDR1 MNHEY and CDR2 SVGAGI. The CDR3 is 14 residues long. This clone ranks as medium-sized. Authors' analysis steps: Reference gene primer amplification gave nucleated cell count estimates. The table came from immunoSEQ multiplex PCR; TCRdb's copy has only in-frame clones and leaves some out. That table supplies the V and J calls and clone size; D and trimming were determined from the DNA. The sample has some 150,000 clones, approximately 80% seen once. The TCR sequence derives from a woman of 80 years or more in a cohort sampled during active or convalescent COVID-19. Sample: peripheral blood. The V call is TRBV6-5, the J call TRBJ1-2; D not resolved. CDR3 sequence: CASSSVVYDYGYTF. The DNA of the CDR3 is TGTGCCAGCAGTTCCGTAGTTTATGACTATGGCTACACCTTC.